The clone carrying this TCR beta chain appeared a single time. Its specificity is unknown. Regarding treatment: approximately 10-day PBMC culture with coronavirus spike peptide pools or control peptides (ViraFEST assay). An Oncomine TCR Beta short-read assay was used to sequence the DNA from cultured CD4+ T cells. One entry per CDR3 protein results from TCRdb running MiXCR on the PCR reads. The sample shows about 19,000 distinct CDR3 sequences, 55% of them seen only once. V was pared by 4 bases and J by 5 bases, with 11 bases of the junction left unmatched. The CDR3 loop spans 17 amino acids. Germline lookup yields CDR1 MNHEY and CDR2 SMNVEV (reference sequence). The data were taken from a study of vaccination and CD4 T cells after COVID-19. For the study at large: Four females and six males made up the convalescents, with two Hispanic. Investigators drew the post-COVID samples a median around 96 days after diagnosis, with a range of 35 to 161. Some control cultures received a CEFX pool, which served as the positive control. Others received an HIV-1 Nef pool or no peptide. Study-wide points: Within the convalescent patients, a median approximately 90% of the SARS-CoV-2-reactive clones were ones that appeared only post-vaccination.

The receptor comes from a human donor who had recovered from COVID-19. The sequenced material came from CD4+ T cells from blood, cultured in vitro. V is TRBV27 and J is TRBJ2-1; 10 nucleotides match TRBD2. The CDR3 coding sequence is TGTGCCAGCAGTTCGCCCAGCGGGAGGGCCCGGAACAATGAGCAGTTCTTC. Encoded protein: CASSSPSGRARNNEQFF.